Listed below are T cell receptor beta chains from one sample, sequenced in a study of blood T cell repertoires in COVID-19. The data were produced by immunoSEQ multiplex PCR, yet TCRdb's version contains in-frame clones alone and is incomplete. In the table there are approximately 210,000 clones, 84% of which are singletons. Sequencing was done on a sample of peripheral blood. The receptor set was obtained from a human donor in a cohort sampled during active COVID-19. The CDR3 runs from the conserved cysteine through the conserved F or W. The D gene is left open where the match is weak. A row's size may be missing; if present it is once, few, many or a size class.

clone_size,v_call,d_call,j_call,cdr3_nt,cdr3_aa
-,TRBV6-5,TRBD2,TRBJ2-3,TGTGCCAGCAGCGGGACTATAGGTAATACGCAGTATTTT,CASSGTIGNTQYF
-,TRBV6-6,TRBD2,TRBJ2-7,TGTGCCAGCAGTTACGGCTCGCGACTAGCGGGAGCCGAGCAGTACTTC,CASSYGSRLAGAEQYF
-,TRBV28,-,TRBJ2-7,TGTGCCAGCAGTTTATCCGGGAGATACGAGCAGTACTTC,CASSLSGRYEQYF
once,TRBV4-1,-,TRBJ1-2,TGCGCCAGCAGCCGAGTACAGGGATTCTGGTATGGCTACACCTTC,CASSRVQGFWYGYTF
-,TRBV18,-,TRBJ1-1,TGTGCCAGCTCACCTCTCCGGGACACGAACACTGAAGCTTTCTTT,CASSPLRDTNTEAFF
-,TRBV2,-,TRBJ2-7,TGTGCCAGCAGCACTCGGACACTCATGTTATACGAGCAGTACTTC,CASSTRTLMLYEQYF
-,TRBV18,TRBD1,TRBJ2-5,TGTGCCAGCACGCCTCCTTGGACAGGGGGCTTAGAGACCCAGTACTTC,CASTPPWTGGLETQYF
-,TRBV28,TRBD2,TRBJ2-6,TGTGCCAGCAGTTTGGGAGCGGGAGTACCTGGGGCCAACGTCCTGACTTTC,CASSLGAGVPGANVLTF
-,TRBV11-2,-,TRBJ2-1,TGTGCCAGCAGCCTACGAAACAGAGACCATGAGCAGTTCTTC,CASSLRNRDHEQFF
-,TRBV5-1,-,TRBJ1-6,TGCGCCAGCAGCTTGTCCCAGGCCCTTTCACCCCTCCACTTT,CASSLSQALSPLHF
-,TRBV13,-,TRBJ1-4,TGTGCCAGCAGCCCGACGTCGGACGGACTCGAAAGTGAAAAACTGTTTTTT,CASSPTSDGLESEKLFF
-,TRBV19,-,TRBJ2-5,TGTGCCAGTAGTACCAGCGTTGGTAGGTCGGCCCAGTACTTC,CASSTSVGRSAQYF
-,TRBV30,TRBD1,TRBJ1-1,TGTGCCTGGAGTGTACAGGGGTTCACTGAAGCTTTCTTT,CAWSVQGFTEAFF
-,TRBV7-9,TRBD1,TRBJ1-2,TGTGCCAGCAACCGAGCAGGGGGCCCCGCATCATATGGCTACACCTTC,CASNRAGGPASYGYTF
once,TRBV11-2,-,TRBJ2-3,TGTGCCAGTATGGCGGGGACAGATACGCAGTATTTT,CASMAGTDTQYF
-,TRBV4-2,-,TRBJ1-2,TGTGCCAGCAGCCAGGGCAGGGTGAGCTATGGCTACACCTTC,CASSQGRVSYGYTF
-,TRBV5-1,TRBD1,TRBJ1-6,TGCGCCAGCAGCCTGACAGGGGGGATAAGGAATTCACCCCTCCACTTT,CASSLTGGIRNSPLHF
once,TRBV28,-,TRBJ1-3,TGTGCCAGCGGAAACTTCCGGGCTGGAAACACCATATATTTT,CASGNFRAGNTIYF
-,TRBV20-1,-,TRBJ1-2,TGCAGTGCTAGTAGCGGGTTGGCACACGGAATCTTC,CSASSGLAHGIF
-,TRBV3-1/TRBV3-2,-,TRBJ1-2,TGTGCCAGCAGCCAAGACACCTCGCGGGGCTATGGCTACACCTTC,CASSQDTSRGYGYTF
-,TRBV6-5,-,TRBJ2-5,TGTGCCAGCAGGAGGGGGATAAAAGAGACCCAGTACTTC,CASRRGIKETQYF
-,TRBV6-1,-,TRBJ2-6,TGTGCCAGCAGTGAAACCCTTTACATCTCCGGGGCCAACGTCCTGACTTTC,CASSETLYISGANVLTF
-,TRBV6-5,-,TRBJ1-5,TGTGCCAGCAGCATGGGACTTCCCCATCAGCCCCAGCATTTT,CASSMGLPHQPQHF
-,TRBV2,-,TRBJ2-5,TGTGCCAGCAGTGTTGGACAGCGACCATACCAAGAGACCCAGTACTTC,CASSVGQRPYQETQYF
-,TRBV20-1,-,TRBJ2-1,TGCAGTGCTTGGGACTTAAATGAGCAGTTCTTC,CSAWDLNEQFF
-,TRBV5-4,TRBD1,TRBJ1-2,TGTGCCAGCAGTTTTCCGGGACAGGGGTTCCATGGCTACACCTTC,CASSFPGQGFHGYTF
once,TRBV18,TRBD1,TRBJ1-4,TGTGCCAGCTCATCGGACAGGCTGTCTGAAAAACTGTTTTTT,CASSSDRLSEKLFF
-,TRBV7-9,-,TRBJ2-2,TGTGCCAGCAGCTCCCGAGCCGGGGAGCTGTTTTTT,CASSSRAGELFF
-,TRBV9,-,TRBJ1-1,TGTGCCAGCAGCGTAGCAGTGAACACTGAAGCTTTCTTT,CASSVAVNTEAFF
-,TRBV18,-,TRBJ1-2,TGTGCCAGCTCACCAGCGGAGCGGAGCGTGGCCTACACCTTC,CASSPAERSVAYTF
-,TRBV10-3,-,TRBJ1-1,TGTGCCAGCAAAGGGGGGGGCGGGGAAACTGAAGCTTTCTTT,CASKGGGGETEAFF
-,TRBV5-1,-,TRBJ2-1,TGCGCCAGCAGGGTCGACACCACGAACAATGAGCAGTTCTTC,CASRVDTTNNEQFF
few,TRBV19,-,TRBJ1-2,TGTGCCAGTAGACCTAACAGGGACAACTATGGCTACACCTTC,CASRPNRDNYGYTF
-,TRBV5-1,-,TRBJ1-2,TGCGCCAGCAGCTTGACTCACGGAGGTGGCTACACCTTC,CASSLTHGGGYTF
once,TRBV7-9,-,TRBJ2-5,TGTGCCAGCAGCGCACCGCGGGGCGGTTTTGGAGAGACCCAGTACTTC,CASSAPRGGFGETQYF
-,TRBV7-9,TRBD2,TRBJ2-1,TGTGCCAGCAGCTCAGGCCTAGCGGGAGCCAATGAGCAGTTCTTC,CASSSGLAGANEQFF
few,TRBV6-5,-,TRBJ1-1,TGTGCCAGCAGCAAGAACACTGAAGCTTTCTTT,CASSKNTEAFF
-,TRBV4-2,-,TRBJ2-1,TGTGCCAGCAGCCAAGATCTCAATGAGCAGTTCTTC,CASSQDLNEQFF
-,TRBV2,TRBD1,TRBJ2-7,TGTGCCAGCAACTTGGGTCAGGGGGCCTCCTACGAGCAGTACTTC,CASNLGQGASYEQYF
-,TRBV3-1/TRBV3-2,TRBD2,TRBJ2-3,TGTGCCAGCGGAGAAGCGGGGGGGCGATCAGATACGCAGTATTTT,CASGEAGGRSDTQYF
-,TRBV9,TRBD1,TRBJ1-3,TGTGCCAGCAGCGTAGCAGGGGGGACAGGAGGAAACACCATATATTTT,CASSVAGGTGGNTIYF
-,TRBV11-3,TRBD2,TRBJ2-3,TGTGCCAGCAGCTTAGTGGCGGGGGGCCGCACAGATACGCAGTATTTT,CASSLVAGGRTDTQYF
-,TRBV5-1,TRBD1,TRBJ2-3,TGCGCCAGCAGCGGAACAGGGGCCACGCAGTATTTT,CASSGTGATQYF
-,TRBV19,TRBD1,TRBJ1-1,TGTGCCAGTTTGGGGGACAGTCGGAACACTGAAGCTTTCTTT,CASLGDSRNTEAFF
once,TRBV25-1,TRBD2,TRBJ2-1,TGTGCCAGCAGTGTTGTACTAGCGGCTTACAATGAGCAGTTCTTC,CASSVVLAAYNEQFF
-,TRBV2,TRBD1,TRBJ2-2,TGTGCCAGCATGGATCGCGGGACAGGGCACACCGGGGAGCTGTTTTTT,CASMDRGTGHTGELFF
-,TRBV3-1/TRBV3-2,TRBD1,TRBJ1-5,TGTGCCAGCAGCCAAGAGAGCCAGGGGGCAAGTCAGCCCCAGCATTTT,CASSQESQGASQPQHF
-,TRBV19,-,TRBJ2-1,TGTGCCAGCGGGAGCTACAATGAGCAGTTCTTC,CASGSYNEQFF
-,TRBV19,TRBD2,TRBJ2-2,TGTGCCAGTAGTATAGCGACTAGCGGGGGGTTCGGGGAGCTGTTTTTT,CASSIATSGGFGELFF